These T cell receptor beta chains were read from a single sample in a study of cytomegalovirus exposure and HLA in healthy donors. Libraries were prepared by immunoSEQ multiplex PCR; TCRdb keeps only in-frame clonotypes and omits some of them. The sample consists of about 190,000 clones, approximately 79% of them appearing once. Sequenced: PBMCs. All receptors derive from a woman aged 18-29 years in good health and CMV-seronegative. The CDR3 runs from the conserved cysteine through the conserved F or W. The D gene is left open where the match is weak. Expanded clones get a size class; other rows say once, few or many, or leave the size out.

cdr3_length j_call clone_size d_call v_call cdr3_nt cdr3_aa
15 TRBJ1-5 . TRBD1 TRBV19 TGTGCCAGTAGTAGGCGGACAGGGAGCAATCAGCCCCAGCATTTT CASSRRTGSNQPQHF
13 TRBJ1-2 . . TRBV19 TGTGCCAGTACTCCAGGGGCTAACTATGGCTACACCTTC CASTPGANYGYTF
11 TRBJ1-2 few . TRBV20-1 TGCAGTGCGGGCCAGGGTTCTGGCTACACCTTC CSAGQGSGYTF
16 TRBJ2-7 . TRBD1 TRBV6-6 TGTGCCAGCAGTTACGGGATCGGACAGGGGGCTTACGAGCAGTACTTC CASSYGIGQGAYEQYF
15 TRBJ2-5 once TRBD2 TRBV7-8 TGTGCCAGCAGGACTAGCGGGGGGGCGAGGGAGACCCAGTACTTC CASRTSGGARETQYF
12 TRBJ2-1 few . TRBV11-2 TGTGCCAGCAGCTTCGGAGGGAATGAGCAGTTCTTC CASSFGGNEQFF
17 TRBJ2-2 . . TRBV4-1 TGCGCCAGCAGCCAAGTTCCGGCAGGACTGAACACCGGGGAGCTGTTTTTT CASSQVPAGLNTGELFF
15 TRBJ1-6 . . TRBV7-9 TGTGCCAGCAGCCAGCCCGGGTCGAATAATTCACCCCTCCACTTT CASSQPGSNNSPLHF
13 TRBJ1-2 . . TRBV7-2 TGTGCCAGCAGCTCCGGGACAAACTATGGCTACACCTTC CASSSGTNYGYTF
18 TRBJ2-7 . TRBD2 TRBV4-1 TGCGCCAGCAGCCTTCGTATAGGGGGCGGGGGGGGCTCCTACGAGCAGTACTTC CASSLRIGGGGGSYEQYF
16 TRBJ2-2 once . TRBV6-5 TGTGCCAGCAGTTACGCAGGGGCGCGTTTTGCCGGGGAGCTGTTTTTT CASSYAGARFAGELFF
17 TRBJ2-1 . . TRBV9 TGTGCCAGCAGCGTAGATAGCGGCCGAAGCTCCTACAATGAGCAGTTCTTC CASSVDSGRSSYNEQFF
13 TRBJ1-1 . . TRBV18 TGTGCCAGCTCACTAACAGGGAACACTGAAGCTTTCTTT CASSLTGNTEAFF
13 TRBJ2-1 . . TRBV6-5 TGTGCCAGCAGTTACTCCCCCGACAATGAGCAGTTCTTC CASSYSPDNEQFF
13 TRBJ1-1 . . TRBV9 TGTGCCAGCAGCGTAGCCCAGTACACTGAAGCTTTCTTT CASSVAQYTEAFF
15 TRBJ2-7 . TRBD1 TRBV19 TGTGCCAGTAGTCTCTTAGGGGGCGGTTCCTACGAGCAGTACTTC CASSLLGGGSYEQYF
14 TRBJ1-2 . . TRBV4-2 TGTGCCAGCAGCCTCTTCGCAGAAGACTATGGCTACACCTTC CASSLFAEDYGYTF
16 TRBJ1-5 . TRBD1 TRBV19 TGTGCCAGTAGTGAAAACCGGGACAGGGGTAATCAGCCCCAGCATTTT CASSENRDRGNQPQHF
14 TRBJ2-7 . . TRBV15 TGTGCCACCAGCAGGGCACTAGAGACCTACGAGCAGTACTTC CATSRALETYEQYF
15 TRBJ1-5 . TRBD1 TRBV5-1 TGCGCCAGCAGCTTGGGCGGGACAGATAATCAGCCCCAGCATTTT CASSLGGTDNQPQHF
15 TRBJ2-7 . . TRBV6-5 TGTGCCAGCTCCAGGGAAGGCTACGTTCGTTACGAGCAGTACTTC CASSREGYVRYEQYF
15 TRBJ1-2 few TRBD1 TRBV6-5 TGTGCCAGCAGTACCGGGACAGGGGTTAACTATGGCTACACCTTC CASSTGTGVNYGYTF
12 TRBJ2-7 few . TRBV14 TGTGCCAGCAGCCAAGGGCCCTACGAGCAGTACTTC CASSQGPYEQYF
11 TRBJ1-1 . . TRBV20-1 TGCAGTGCTACCAGGGATGATGAAGCTTTCTTT CSATRDDEAFF
13 TRBJ2-7 few TRBD1 TRBV2 TGTGCCAGCAGGGGGACAGGGGGCCACGAGCAGTACTTC CASRGTGGHEQYF
12 TRBJ1-2 . . TRBV7-9 TGTGCCAGCAGCTTAGGTCAGAATGGCTACACCTTC CASSLGQNGYTF
14 TRBJ2-7 . . TRBV5-1 TGCGCCAGCAGCGTACTAGGAGGGACCTACGAGCAGTACTTC CASSVLGGTYEQYF
17 TRBJ2-3 . TRBD1 TRBV18 TGTGCCAGCTCTAAACTCCCGGGACAGGATTCTGTGGATACGCAGTATTTT CASSKLPGQDSVDTQYF
16 TRBJ2-4 . TRBD1 TRBV6-1 TGTGCCAGCAGTGGGGGGCGCGGACAGGGGGCTGACATTCAGTACTTC CASSGGRGQGADIQYF
18 TRBJ2-1 few . TRBV28 TGTGCCAGCAGTTTTGGTGGGTCCGGCGGAGGGAGGTACAATGAGCAGTTCTTC CASSFGGSGGGRYNEQFF
13 TRBJ2-1 . TRBD2 TRBV7-3 TGTGCCAGCAGCTTGGGACTAGCATCTGAGCAGTTCTTC CASSLGLASEQFF
15 TRBJ2-7 . TRBD2 TRBV4-1 TGCGCCAGCAGCCAAGCAGGGGGACTAGCGGGCGAGCAGTACTTC CASSQAGGLAGEQYF
14 TRBJ2-5 . . TRBV25-1 TGTGCCAGCAGTGCAAATCGGGACTTTGAGACCCAGTACTTC CASSANRDFETQYF
16 TRBJ2-5 . TRBD1 TRBV28 TGTGCCAGCAGGGGGACCGACAGGGGAGGACAAGAGACCCAGTACTTC CASRGTDRGGQETQYF
11 TRBJ1-4 few . TRBV29-1 TGCAGCGTTCGGACGGACTTGGAACTGTTTTTT CSVRTDLELFF
14 TRBJ1-5 . . TRBV28 TGTGCCAGCAGCTACTCCTCAGGGAATCAGCCCCAGCATTTT CASSYSSGNQPQHF
15 TRBJ1-5 . . TRBV4-2 TGTGCCAGCAGCCAAGATCGGTCGTACAATCAGCCCCAGCATTTT CASSQDRSYNQPQHF
16 TRBJ2-2 . . TRBV25-1 TGTGCCAGCAGTGACGTTAGCAGCGCGAACACCGGGGAGCTGTTTTTT CASSDVSSANTGELFF
17 TRBJ2-3 . TRBD1 TRBV5-1 TGCGCCAGCAGCTCAAAGCCGGGACAGCAATACACAGATACGCAGTATTTT CASSSKPGQQYTDTQYF
13 TRBJ1-5 . . TRBV5-1 TGCGCCAGCAGGTGGGGGGATGATCAGCCCCAGCATTTT CASRWGDDQPQHF
15 TRBJ2-3 few TRBD2 TRBV4-1 TGCGCCAGCAGCCAAGGGTTAGCGGGGACAGATACGCAGTATTTT CASSQGLAGTDTQYF
11 TRBJ2-5 . . TRBV7-8 TGTGCCAGCGCAGGGCAAGAGACCCAGTACTTC CASAGQETQYF
14 TRBJ2-7 . TRBD2 TRBV6-5 TGTGCCAGCAGTCAGCGGCTAGCGGGAGTCGAGCAGTACTTC CASSQRLAGVEQYF
14 TRBJ2-2 . TRBD1 TRBV27 TGTGCCAGCAGTGACAGGGGTTTCACCGGGGAGCTGTTTTTT CASSDRGFTGELFF
10 TRBJ1-2 . . TRBV20-1 TGCAGTGCTACCACTATGGGCTACACCTTC CSATTMGYTF
14 TRBJ2-7 . . TRBV28 TGTGCCAGCAGGGCCGGGACACCTTCCTACGAGCAGTACTTC CASRAGTPSYEQYF
15 TRBJ2-7 . TRBD1 TRBV9 TGTGCCAGCAGCGCAGATCCGGGACAGGGAGGCGAGCAGTACTTC CASSADPGQGGEQYF
15 TRBJ1-1 . . TRBV11-2 TGTGCCAGCAGCTCAAACCGGGATATGAACACTGAAGCTTTCTTT CASSSNRDMNTEAFF
16 TRBJ1-5 . . TRBV5-1 TGCGCCAGCAGCTTGGGCGGCGCTTATAGCAATCAGCCCCAGCATTTT CASSLGGAYSNQPQHF
11 TRBJ1-1 . . TRBV5-1 TGCGCCAGCAGACTAGTAGGAGAAGCTTTCTTT CASRLVGEAFF